The table lists the clone carrying this TCR beta chain with a few counts. As yet, its antigen is unknown. These data belong to a study of cytomegalovirus exposure and HLA in healthy donors. Study overall: Caucasian-associated ancestry cluster membership applied to approximately 81% of around 400 genotyped donors.

Broader study findings: Of the V segments, some could not be distinguished, including TRBV6-2 and TRBV6-3, and were excluded. The authors later linked a missense DCLRE1C variant to TCR beta V- and J-gene trimming.

PCR involved 60 Vbeta and 13 Jbeta primers. The method was immunoSEQ multiplex PCR; TCRdb's version includes in-frame clones alone and lacks a portion of them. The table shows 110,000 to 150,000 clones, with 73% occurring only once. Trimming left V 0 bases short and J 5 bases short, with 20 bases between. The CDR3 runs to 17 residues. The V gene's germline CDR1 is SGHDT and CDR2 YYEEEE. This sequence was found in a human donor in good health. V is TRBV5-6 and J is TRBJ1-2; D possibly corresponds to TRBD1 (6 bases). What was sequenced was PBMCs. The CDR3 spells CASSLGLQGRGIYGYTF. DNA for the CDR3: TGTGCCAGCAGCTTGGGGCTACAGGGAAGGGGGATATATGGCTACACCTTC.